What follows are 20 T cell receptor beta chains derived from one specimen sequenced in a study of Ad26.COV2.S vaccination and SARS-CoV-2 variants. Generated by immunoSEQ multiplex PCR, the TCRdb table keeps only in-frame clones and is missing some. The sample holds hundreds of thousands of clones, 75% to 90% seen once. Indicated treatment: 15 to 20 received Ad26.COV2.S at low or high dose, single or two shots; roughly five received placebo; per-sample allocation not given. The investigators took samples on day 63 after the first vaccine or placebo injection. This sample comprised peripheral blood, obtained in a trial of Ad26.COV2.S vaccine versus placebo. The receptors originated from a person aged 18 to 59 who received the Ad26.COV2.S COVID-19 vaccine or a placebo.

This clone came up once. The CDR3 loop reads CASSLNRGPTDTQYF. CDR3 DNA sequence: TGCGCCAGCAGCTTGAACAGGGGGCCGACAGATACGCAGTATTTT. This chain links TRBV5-1 with TRBJ2-3; 9 bases are shared with TRBD1. J gave up 3 bases and V 1 base, and 3 bases lay outside the gene matches. Germline CDR1 is SGHRS and CDR2 is YFSETQ. The CDR3 is made up of 15 amino acids.

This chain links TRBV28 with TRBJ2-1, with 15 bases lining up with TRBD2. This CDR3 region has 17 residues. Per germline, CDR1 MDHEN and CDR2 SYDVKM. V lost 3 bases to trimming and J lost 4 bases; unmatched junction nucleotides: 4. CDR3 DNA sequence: TGTGCCAGCAGTTTCTCGGGGACTAGCGGGAGGTACAATGAGCAGTTCTTC. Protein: CASSFSGTSGRYNEQFF.

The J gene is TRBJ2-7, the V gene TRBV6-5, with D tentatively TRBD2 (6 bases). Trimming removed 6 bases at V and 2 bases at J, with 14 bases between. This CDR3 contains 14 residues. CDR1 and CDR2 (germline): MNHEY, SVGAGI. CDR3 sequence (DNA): TGTGCCAGCAGCCGTCGGGGGTCCACCTACGAGCAGTACTTC. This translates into CASSRRGSTYEQYF.

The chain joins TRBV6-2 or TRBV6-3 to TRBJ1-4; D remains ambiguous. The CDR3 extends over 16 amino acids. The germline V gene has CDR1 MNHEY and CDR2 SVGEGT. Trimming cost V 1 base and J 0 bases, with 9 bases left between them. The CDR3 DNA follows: TGTGCCAGCAGTTACTTTCCAGATACAACTAATGAAAAACTGTTTTTT. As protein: CASSYFPDTTNEKLFF.

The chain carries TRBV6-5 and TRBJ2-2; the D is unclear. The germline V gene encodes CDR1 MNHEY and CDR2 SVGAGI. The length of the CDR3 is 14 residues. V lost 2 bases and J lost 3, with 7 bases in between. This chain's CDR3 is CASSYVGYTGELFF. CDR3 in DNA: TGTGCCAGCAGTTACGTCGGCTACACCGGGGAGCTGTTTTTT.

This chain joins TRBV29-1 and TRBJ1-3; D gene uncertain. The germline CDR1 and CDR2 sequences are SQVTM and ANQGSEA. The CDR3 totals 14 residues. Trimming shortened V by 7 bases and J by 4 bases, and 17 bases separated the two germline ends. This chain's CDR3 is CSAWTPRTGNTIYF. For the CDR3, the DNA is TGCAGCGCCTGGACCCCAAGGACGGGAAACACCATATATTTT.

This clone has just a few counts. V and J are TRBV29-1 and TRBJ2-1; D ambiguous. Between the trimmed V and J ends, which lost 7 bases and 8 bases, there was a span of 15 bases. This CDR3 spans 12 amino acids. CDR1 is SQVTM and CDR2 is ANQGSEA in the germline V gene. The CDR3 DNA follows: TGCAGCGCCGGAGAGAGGAGCGATGAGCAGTTCTTC. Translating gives CSAGERSDEQFF.

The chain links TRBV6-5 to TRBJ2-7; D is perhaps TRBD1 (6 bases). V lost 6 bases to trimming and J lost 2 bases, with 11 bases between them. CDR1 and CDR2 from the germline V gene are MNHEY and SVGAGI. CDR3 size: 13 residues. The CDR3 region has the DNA TGTGCCAGCAGCAGGGGATTAACCTACGAGCAGTACTTC. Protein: CASSRGLTYEQYF.

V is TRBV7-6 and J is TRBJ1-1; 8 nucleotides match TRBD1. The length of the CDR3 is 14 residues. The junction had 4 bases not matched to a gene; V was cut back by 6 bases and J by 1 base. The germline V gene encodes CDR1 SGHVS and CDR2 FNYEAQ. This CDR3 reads CASRSGQGNTEAFF. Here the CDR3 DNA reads TGTGCCAGCAGATCCGGACAGGGGAACACTGAAGCTTTCTTT.

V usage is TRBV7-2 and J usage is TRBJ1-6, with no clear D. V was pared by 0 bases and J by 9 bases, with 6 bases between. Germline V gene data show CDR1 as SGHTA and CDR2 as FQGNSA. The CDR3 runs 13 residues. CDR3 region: CASSLARSSPLHF. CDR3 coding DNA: TGTGCCAGCAGCTTAGCCCGGAGTTCACCCCTCCACTTT.

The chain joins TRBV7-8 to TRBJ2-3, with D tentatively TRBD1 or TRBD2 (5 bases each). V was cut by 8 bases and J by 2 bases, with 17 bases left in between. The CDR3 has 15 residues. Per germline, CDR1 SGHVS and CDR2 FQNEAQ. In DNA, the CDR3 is TGTGCCAGCCTCCAGGGAGTGGGACCCACAGATACGCAGTATTTT. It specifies CASLQGVGPTDTQYF. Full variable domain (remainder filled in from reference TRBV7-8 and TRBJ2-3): GAGVSQSPRYKVAKRGQDVALRCDPISGHVSLFWYQQALGQGPEFLTYFQNEAQLDKSGLPSDRFFAERPEGSVSTLKIQRTQQEDSAVYLCASLQGVGPTDTQYFGPGTRLTVL.

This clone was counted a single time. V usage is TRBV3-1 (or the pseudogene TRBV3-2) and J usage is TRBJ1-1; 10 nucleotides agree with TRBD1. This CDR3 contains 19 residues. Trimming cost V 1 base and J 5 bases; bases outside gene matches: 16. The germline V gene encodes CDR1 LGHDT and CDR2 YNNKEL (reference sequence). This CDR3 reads CASSQAGHWDRGRRTEAFF. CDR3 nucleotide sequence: TGTGCCAGCAGCCAAGCCGGCCATTGGGACAGGGGCCGTAGGACTGAAGCTTTCTTT.

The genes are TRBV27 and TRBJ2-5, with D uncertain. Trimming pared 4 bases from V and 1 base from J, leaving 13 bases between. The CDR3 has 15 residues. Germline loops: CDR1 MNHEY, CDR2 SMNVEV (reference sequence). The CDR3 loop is CASSWFGTAQETQYF. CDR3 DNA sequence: TGTGCCAGCAGTTGGTTTGGAACCGCCCAAGAGACCCAGTACTTC.

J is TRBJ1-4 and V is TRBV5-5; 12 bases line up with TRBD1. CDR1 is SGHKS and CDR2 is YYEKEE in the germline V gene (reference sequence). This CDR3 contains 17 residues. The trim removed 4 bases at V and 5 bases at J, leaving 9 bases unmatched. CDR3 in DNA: TGTGCCAGCAGCCTTCAAAAGGGACAGGGGGCGAATGAAAAACTGTTTTTT. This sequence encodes CASSLQKGQGANEKLFF.

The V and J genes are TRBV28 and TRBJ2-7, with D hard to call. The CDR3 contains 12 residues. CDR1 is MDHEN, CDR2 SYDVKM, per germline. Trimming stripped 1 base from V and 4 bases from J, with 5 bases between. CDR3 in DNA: TGTGCCAGCAGTTTATTCGAATACGAGCAGTACTTC. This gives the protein CASSLFEYEQYF.

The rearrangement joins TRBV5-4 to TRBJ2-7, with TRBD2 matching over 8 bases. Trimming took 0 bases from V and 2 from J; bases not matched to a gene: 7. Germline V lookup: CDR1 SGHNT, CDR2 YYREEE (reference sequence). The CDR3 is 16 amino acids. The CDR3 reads CASSLDLAGSPYEQYF. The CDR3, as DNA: TGTGCCAGCAGCTTGGATCTAGCGGGCTCTCCCTACGAGCAGTACTTC.

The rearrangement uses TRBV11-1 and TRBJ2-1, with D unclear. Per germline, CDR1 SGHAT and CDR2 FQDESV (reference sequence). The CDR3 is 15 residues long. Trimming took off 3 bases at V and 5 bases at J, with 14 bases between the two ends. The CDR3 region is CASSLWDFRDNEQFF. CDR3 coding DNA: TGTGCCAGCAGCTTGTGGGATTTTCGGGACAATGAGCAGTTCTTC.

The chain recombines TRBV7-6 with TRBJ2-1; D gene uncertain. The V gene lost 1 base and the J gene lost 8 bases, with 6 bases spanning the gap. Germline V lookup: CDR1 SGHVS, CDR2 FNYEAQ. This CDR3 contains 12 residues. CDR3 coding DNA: TGTGCCAGCAGCTTAGTTATCGATGAGCAGTTCTTC. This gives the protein CASSLVIDEQFF. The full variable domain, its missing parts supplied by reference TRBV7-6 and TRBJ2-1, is GAGVSQSPRYKVTKRGQDVALRCDPISGHVSLYWYRQALGQGPEFLTYFNYEAQQDKSGLPNDRFSAERPEGSISTLTIQRTEQRDSAMYRCASSLVIDEQFFGPGTRLTVL.

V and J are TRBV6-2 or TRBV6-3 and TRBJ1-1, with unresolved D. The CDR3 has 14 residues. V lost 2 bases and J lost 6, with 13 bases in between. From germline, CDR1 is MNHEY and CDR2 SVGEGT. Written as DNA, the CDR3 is TGTGCCAGCAGTTACATGGGGAGGATCGCTGAAGCTTTCTTT. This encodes CASSYMGRIAEAFF.

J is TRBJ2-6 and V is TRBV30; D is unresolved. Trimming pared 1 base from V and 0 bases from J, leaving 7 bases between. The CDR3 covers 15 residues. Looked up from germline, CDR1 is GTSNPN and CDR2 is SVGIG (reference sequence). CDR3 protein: CAWSERVSGANVLTF. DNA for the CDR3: TGTGCCTGGAGTGAACGGGTCTCTGGGGCCAACGTCCTGACTTTC.